This T cell receptor beta chain comes out of a study of T cell responses to AZD1222 COVID-19 vaccine. Whole-study results and caveats: None of the repertoires were sampled until the peak T cell response had passed. With two AZD1222 doses given, Spike-specific TCR breadth and depth both rose. Donors, mostly white British, included more females; clonal diversity was possibly underestimated. Spike was spanned by vaccine-associated CD4 TCRs, which were dominant at 160-218 and 743-854.

As regards this clone: The target antigen is unknown.

The method was immunoSEQ multiplex PCR; TCRdb's version includes in-frame clones alone and lacks a portion of them. In the table there are approximately 99,000 clones, around 90% of which are singletons. The J segment lost 5 bases and the V segment lost 4 bases, leaving 6 bases of the junction unmatched. CDR3 length equals 14 residues. Per germline, CDR1 MNHEY and CDR2 SVGAGI. The V gene is TRBV6-5, the J gene TRBJ1-1; TRBD1 aligns across 8 bases. The source material was peripheral blood, sampled on day 0 of MenACWY control vaccination. The TCR sequence derives from an adult in good health. CDR3 sequence (DNA): TGTGCCAGCAGTTTAGGGACAGGAGGAACTGAAGCTTTCTTT. Residues: CASSLGTGGTEAFF.